This TCR beta chain was sequenced during a study of PD-1 blockade in classical Hodgkin lymphoma. TCRdb's copy holds only in-frame clones and misses some; the assay was immunoSEQ multiplex PCR. Among roughly 26,000 clones listed, 85% to 90% were seen once. Each and every patient relapsed after autologous stem cell transplantation, and patients got differing brentuximab vedotin exposure. The best responses consisted of complete response, partial response or progressive disease. Concerning this clone: Its matching antigen is unknown.

Study-wide findings and caveats: The drivers behind the repertoire differences, possibly disease activity or prior therapy, remain undefined. Exclusion was applied to patients who started nivolumab under 1 year after ASCT. By C4D1, diversity of CD4+ TCRs had risen significantly, whereas that of CD8+ TCRs had not.

V was clipped by 3 bases and J by 7 bases, with 7 bases between them. Germline lookup yields CDR1 KGHSH and CDR2 LQKENI. CDR3 length equals 12 residues. This chain connects TRBV18 to TRBJ2-1; no clear D. The sequence was obtained from a human donor with classical Hodgkin lymphoma. Sample: peripheral blood mononuclear cells (PBMCs), taken at baseline. The CDR3 loop is CASSPTKNEQFF. DNA of the CDR3: TGTGCCAGCTCACCGACCAAGAATGAGCAGTTCTTC.